The T cell receptor beta chain under discussion was sequenced for a study of cytomegalovirus exposure and HLA in healthy donors. Turning to the study itself: Early released data comprised about 84 million unique TCRs from HLA-typed donors.

Vbeta (60) and Jbeta (13) primers were used in the PCR. Sequenced by immunoSEQ multiplex PCR; TCRdb stores in-frame clones only, minus some. There are around 150,000 clones in the sample; roughly three quarters occur only once, and 3.1% lies in the top ten. Details on this clone: Its antigen remains unidentified.

Points from the study as a whole: Earlier analysis yielded a pattern in which most TCR beta V segments were productive about 87% or about 30% of the time.

The source of this sequence is a middle-aged man in good health and CMV-seronegative. The sample comprised PBMCs.

DNA of the CDR3: TGTGCCAGCAGTTTATCGCAGGGGTCAAAGTACGAGCAGTACTTC. As protein: CASSLSQGSKYEQYF. The chain couples TRBV27 to TRBJ2-7, with D possibly TRBD1 on 6 matching bases. The germline V and J ends were trimmed by 0 bases and 4 bases, with 13 bases remaining between them. Germline values: CDR1 MNHEY, CDR2 SMNVEV (reference sequence). The CDR3 extends over 15 amino acids.